The 30 T cell receptor beta chains below come from one sample, sequenced in a study of cytomegalovirus exposure and HLA in healthy donors. 60 Vbeta and 13 Jbeta primers were used in PCR. Sequenced by immunoSEQ multiplex PCR; TCRdb stores in-frame clones only, minus some. The sample has some 110,000 clones, about 72% seen once. The sequenced material came from PBMCs. The receptors derive from a man between 45 and 60 years old in good health and CMV-seropositive.

The chain links TRBV9 to TRBJ1-2; maybe TRBD1 (6 bases). This CDR3 contains 13 residues. Trimming removed 4 bases from V and 4 bases from J, with 11 bases in between. The germline V gene encodes CDR1 SGDLS and CDR2 YYNGEE. The CDR3 sequence is CASSRTGSYGYTF. CDR3 bases: TGTGCCAGCAGCCGCACAGGGAGCTATGGCTACACCTTC.

The V and J genes are TRBV19 and TRBJ2-7; 13 bases align to TRBD2. This CDR3 is built from 17 residues. Germline V gene sequence: CDR1 LNHDA, CDR2 SQIVND (reference sequence). Germline trimming cut 2 bases from V and 4 bases from J; bases unmatched to any gene: 8. In DNA form, the CDR3 reads TGTGCCAGTAGTATATCCTCACTAGCGGGAGGGGGTTACGAGCAGTACTTC. Translated: CASSISSLAGGGYEQYF.

Only one count was recorded for this clone. As DNA, the CDR3 is TGTGCCAGCAGAGCTGGAGGCAAGGGGGCTGGCACTGAAGCTTTCTTT. Translating gives CASRAGGKGAGTEAFF. The V gene is TRBV25-1, the J gene TRBJ1-1, with TRBD1 matching 7 bases. In germline, CDR1 is MGHDK, CDR2 SYGVNS. J was trimmed by 4 bases and V by 6 bases; bases with no gene match: 14. CDR3 length: 16 residues.

V is TRBV5-1 and J is TRBJ1-1; weak D call: TRBD1 (6 bases). V lost 0 bases, J lost 2 bases, and 11 bases lay in between. This CDR3 has 15 residues. Germline loops: CDR1 SGHRS, CDR2 YFSETQ. The CDR3, as DNA: TGCGCCAGCAGCTTGGTGGTGGGGACAAACACTGAAGCTTTCTTT. It translates to CASSLVVGTNTEAFF.

This clone was counted between two and nine times. J is TRBJ1-2 and V is TRBV23-1, with 7 nucleotides matching TRBD1. TRBV23-1 is placed among ORFs of uncertain function. There are 13 residues in the CDR3. J was trimmed by 7 bases and V by 3 bases; bases with no gene match: 5. The CDR3 loop reads CASSHPRQGGYTF. CDR3 coding DNA: TGCGCCAGCAGTCATCCACGACAGGGTGGCTACACCTTC.

This clone was observed a handful of times. The V call is TRBV4-2, the J call TRBJ1-1; D unresolved. The CDR3 covers 14 residues. Looked up from germline, CDR1 is LGHNA and CDR2 is YNFKEQ. The germline V and J ends were trimmed by 1 base and 5 bases, with 11 bases remaining between them. CDR3: CASSQGLGRTEAFF. Here the CDR3 DNA reads TGTGCCAGCAGCCAAGGACTTGGTAGGACTGAAGCTTTCTTT.

The chain has TRBV5-6 and TRBJ2-7, with 11 bases lining up with TRBD1. This CDR3 contains 15 residues. Trimming cost V 0 bases and J 2 bases; bases outside gene matches: 1. Germline V gene data show CDR1 as SGHDT and CDR2 as YYEEEE. CDR3 bases: TGTGCCAGCAGCTTGGGGGACAGGGGGGCCTACGAGCAGTACTTC. Protein: CASSLGDRGAYEQYF.

V usage is TRBV10-3 and J usage is TRBJ1-2; a possible D gene is TRBD1 (5 bases). CDR3 length: 12 amino acids. V was trimmed by 6 bases and J by 8 bases, leaving 13 bases between them. The germline V gene has CDR1 ENHRY and CDR2 SYGVKD. In DNA, the CDR3 is TGTGCCATCAGGGGGGGGAGCGTCGGCTACACCTTC. Protein product: CAIRGGSVGYTF.

The rearrangement uses TRBV10-1 and TRBJ2-7; possibly TRBD2 for D (6 bases). With 10 bases removed from V and 3 bases from J, the gap between germline ends came to 22 bases. The CDR3 length is 15 residues. Germline CDR1 reads WNHNN; CDR2 reads SYGVQD (reference sequence). The CDR3 protein is CAKPNQPGRDYEQYF. The CDR3 bases are TGCGCCAAACCAAATCAACCCGGGAGAGACTACGAGCAGTACTTC.

The chain couples TRBV6-1 to TRBJ1-5; TRBD1 matches 7 bases. V was clipped by 2 bases and J by 3 bases; unmatched bases: 1. Looked up from germline, CDR1 is MNHNS and CDR2 is SASEGT. The CDR3 runs to 14 residues. This chain's CDR3 is CASSETGVNQPQHF. CDR3 nucleotide sequence: TGTGCCAGCAGTGAAACAGGGGTCAATCAGCCCCAGCATTTT.

V is TRBV7-2 and J is TRBJ1-2, with a possible D match to TRBD1 (5 bases). Trimming took off 6 bases at V and 8 bases at J, with 16 bases between the two ends. CDR1 and CDR2 from the germline V gene are SGHTA and FQGNSA. This CDR3 spans 13 amino acids. In nucleotides, the CDR3 is TGTGCCAGCAGATCCGGGGGGTCGAGAGGCTACACCTTC. Its translation: CASRSGGSRGYTF.

For this clone: The junction departs from the called germline gene at one end, perhaps through a read error. V usage is TRBV7-2 and J usage is TRBJ2-3; 7 bases are shared with TRBD1. From germline, CDR1 is SGHTA and CDR2 FQGNSA. The CDR3 is 16 residues long. In nucleotides, the CDR3 is TGTGCCAGCAGTTTAGAGGTACAGGGGCGGGCAGATACGCAGTATTTT. Its protein is CASSLEVQGRADTQYF.

The rearrangement uses TRBV6-5 and TRBJ1-1, with D tentatively TRBD1 (6 bases). Trimming cost V 2 bases and J 1 base, with 14 bases left between them. Per germline, CDR1 MNHEY and CDR2 SVGAGI. The CDR3 extends over 16 amino acids. CDR3 region: CASSYRVYRANTEAFF. CDR3 nucleotide sequence: TGTGCCAGCAGTTACAGGGTGTACAGGGCGAACACTGAAGCTTTCTTT.

This chain joins TRBV10-1 and TRBJ1-2, with 7 bases that match TRBD1. V was pared by 8 bases and J by 6 bases, with 12 bases of the junction left unmatched. Germline-derived CDR1 and CDR2 are WNHNN and SYGVQD (reference sequence). This CDR3 has 14 amino acids. CDR3 sequence reads: CASLVSGTENGYTF. DNA for the CDR3: TGCGCCAGCCTCGTCTCCGGGACAGAAAATGGCTACACCTTC.

This clone occurred a few times. In nucleotides, the CDR3 is TGTGCCAGCAGACGCACTCGAGGCGCCTACGAGCAGTACTTC. The encoded protein is CASRRTRGAYEQYF. The V and J genes are TRBV6-1 and TRBJ2-7, with no clear D. This CDR3 spans 14 amino acids. V lost 6 bases to trimming and J lost 2 bases, with 14 bases between them. The germline V gene encodes CDR1 MNHNS and CDR2 SASEGT.

This clone occurred a few times. The CDR3 spells CASSTPAVGAFF. The DNA of the CDR3 is TGTGCCAGTAGTACCCCGGCGGTTGGCGCTTTCTTT. The chain employs TRBV19 and TRBJ1-1; the D is unclear. Germline V CDR1 and CDR2: LNHDA, SQIVND (reference sequence). The V gene lost 4 bases and the J gene lost 11 bases, with 14 bases spanning the gap. This CDR3 contains 12 residues.

The chain links TRBV5-5 to TRBJ2-5, with D unclear. Trimming removed 6 bases from V and 7 bases from J, with 10 bases in between. This CDR3 is built from 11 residues. Germline V gene sequence: CDR1 SGHKS, CDR2 YYEKEE (reference sequence). This CDR3 reads CASTPVGTQYF. Here the CDR3 DNA reads TGTGCCAGCACCCCCGTCGGGACCCAGTACTTC.

This clone showed up just once. The rearrangement links TRBV14 to TRBJ2-7, with 9 bases matching TRBD1. V lost 6 bases to trimming and J lost 6 bases; unmatched junction nucleotides: 12. The CDR3 is 15 amino acids. The germline V gene encodes CDR1 SGHDN and CDR2 FVKESK. The CDR3 here is CASSPRTGAGSEQYF. CDR3 coding DNA: TGTGCCAGCAGTCCAAGGACAGGGGCGGGGTCCGAGCAGTACTTC. The full variable domain, completed using reference TRBV14 and TRBJ2-7, is EAGVTQFPSHSVIEKGQTVTLRCDPISGHDNLYWYRRVMGKEIKFLLHFVKESKQDESGMPNNRFLAERTGGTYSTLKVQPAELEDSGVYFCASSPRTGAGSEQYFGPGTRLTVT.

J is TRBJ1-3 and V is TRBV5-1; D gene unclear. Trimming took off 1 base at V and 8 bases at J, with 16 bases between the two ends. This CDR3 contains 15 residues. CDR1 SGHRS and CDR2 YFSETQ come from the germline V gene. CDR3 coding DNA: TGCGCCAGCAGCTTGAGCACTCCGACCCAGGACACCATATATTTT. The encoded protein is CASSLSTPTQDTIYF. Together with reference TRBV5-1 and TRBJ1-3, the CDR3 gives the full variable domain: KAGVTQTPRYLIKTRGQQVTLSCSPISGHRSVSWYQQTPGQGLQFLFEYFSETQRNKGNFPGRFSGRQFSNSRSEMNVSTLELGDSALYLCASSLSTPTQDTIYFGEGSWLTVV.

This clone was picked up a small number of times. The chain uses TRBV9 and TRBJ1-1, with 9 bases fitting TRBD1. Germline loops: CDR1 SGDLS, CDR2 YYNGEE. The CDR3 totals 15 residues. The V segment lost 2 bases and the J segment 1 base; nucleotides outside the gene matches: 3. The CDR3 DNA is TGTGCCAGCAGCGTCGGGACAGGGTCGAACACTGAAGCTTTCTTT. Its translation: CASSVGTGSNTEAFF.

The chain couples TRBV6-1 to TRBJ2-7; D perhaps matches TRBD1 (6 bases). Trimming pared 6 bases from V and 2 bases from J, leaving 11 bases between. CDR3 size: 13 residues. Germline-derived CDR1 and CDR2 are MNHNS and SASEGT. In DNA, the CDR3 is TGTGCCAGCAGGGGGACAACCACCTACGAGCAGTACTTC. It encodes CASRGTTTYEQYF.

CDR3 nucleotides: TGTGCCAGCAGTTACTCGCTTCGGGGCACTGAAGCTTTCTTT. Encoded protein: CASSYSLRGTEAFF. This chain connects TRBV6-5 to TRBJ1-1, with D unclear. CDR3 length: 14 residues. V lost 0 bases, J lost 4 bases, and 9 bases lay in between. The germline CDR1 and CDR2 sequences are MNHEY and SVGAGI.

The chain has TRBV30 and TRBJ2-6; D gene ambiguous. Germline CDR1 and CDR2: GTSNPN and SVGIG (reference sequence). V lost 6 bases, J lost 2 bases, and 5 bases lay in between. The length of the CDR3 is 12 residues. Written as DNA, the CDR3 is TGTGCCTGTTCGGCTGGGGCCAACGTCCTGACTTTC. Amino acid sequence: CACSAGANVLTF.

The rearrangement uses TRBV19 and TRBJ1-1, with a tentative D call TRBD1 (6 bases). Trimming pared 8 bases from V and 4 bases from J, leaving 14 bases between. Germline V gene sequence: CDR1 LNHDA, CDR2 SQIVND (reference sequence). CDR3 size: 13 residues. The CDR3 spells CASSDRQGTEAFF. CDR3 in DNA: TGTGCCAGTTCGGACAGACAAGGCACTGAAGCTTTCTTT. The whole variable domain, remainder taken from reference TRBV19 and TRBJ1-1, is DGGITQSPKYLFRKEGQNVTLSCEQNLNHDAMYWYRQDPGQGLRLIYYSQIVNDFQKGDIAEGYSVSREKKESFPLTVTSAQKNPTAFYLCASSDRQGTEAFFGQGTRLTVV.

This chain connects TRBV6-6 to TRBJ2-5; D might be TRBD2 (7 bases). The V end was cut by 4 bases, the J end by 9 bases, with 24 bases between. The CDR3 is 16 amino acids. Germline V CDR1 and CDR2: MNHNY, SVGAGI (reference sequence). CDR3 sequence (DNA): TGTGCCAGCAGTTTCGGAGCTAGCGGCAACGCAGGGGCCCAGTACTTC. Translation: CASSFGASGNAGAQYF.

The chain links TRBV5-4 to TRBJ1-1; 11 bases are a match to TRBD1. The germline gives CDR1 SGHNT, CDR2 YYREEE (reference sequence). With V trimmed by 3 bases and J by 4 bases, 2 bases remained unmatched. The CDR3 has 14 residues. The chain's CDR3 is CASSYGTGGTEAFF. Written as DNA, the CDR3 is TGTGCCAGCAGCTACGGGACAGGGGGCACTGAAGCTTTCTTT. The full variable domain, in which reference TRBV5-4 and TRBJ1-1 provide the parts outside the CDR3, is ETGVTQSPTHLIKTRGQQVTLRCSSQSGHNTVSWYQQALGQGPQFIFQYYREEENGRGNFPPRFSGLQFPNYSSELNVNALELDDSALYLCASSYGTGGTEAFFGQGTRLTVV.

Worth noting for this clone: The same CDR3 also results from other DNA sequences found in this sample. The chain employs TRBV7-9 and TRBJ1-6, with D unclear. Trimming removed 0 bases at V and 5 bases at J, with 8 bases between. The germline V gene has CDR1 SEHNR and CDR2 FQNEAQ (reference sequence). The CDR3 contains 15 residues. In nucleotides, the CDR3 is TGTGCCAGCAGCTTAGCGGGCAGGAATAATTCACCCCTCCACTTT. This sequence encodes CASSLAGRNNSPLHF.

Worth noting for this clone: In the same sample, other DNA sequences code for this CDR3. The rearrangement joins TRBV7-2 to TRBJ1-4; 7 bases map to TRBD1. CDR1 SGHTA and CDR2 FQGNSA come from the germline V gene. The CDR3 has 13 amino acids. The junction had 0 bases not matched to a gene; V was cut back by 1 base and J by 7 bases. The CDR3 spells CASSLGQGEKLFF. In DNA, the CDR3 is TGTGCCAGCAGCTTAGGACAGGGTGAAAAACTGTTTTTT.

The CDR3 nucleotides are TGTGCCAGCAGCACCTATCTAGCTGTCGAGCAGTACTTC. As protein: CASSTYLAVEQYF. The rearrangement joins TRBV7-2 to TRBJ2-5, with TRBD2 as a possible D gene (5 bases). The J call may be wrong; the DNA end is better matched by TRBJ2-7. Germline CDR1 is SGHTA and CDR2 is FQGNSA. The CDR3 consists of 13 residues.

CDR3 region: CATSSGTSGRRFNTGELFF. As DNA, the CDR3 is TGTGCCACCAGCAGCGGGACTAGCGGGAGGCGATTTAACACCGGGGAGCTGTTTTTT. This chain uses TRBV15 with TRBJ2-2, with 15 bases matching TRBD2. The CDR3 totals 19 residues. V shed 3 bases, J shed 2 bases, and the junction held 7 bases outside the gene matches. CDR1 and CDR2 (germline): LNHNV, YYDKDF (reference sequence).